The 20 T cell receptor beta chains listed next were all sequenced from one sample in a study of blood T cell repertoires in COVID-19. The method was immunoSEQ multiplex PCR; TCRdb's version includes in-frame clones alone and lacks a portion of them. Of about 230,000 clones listed, approximately 84% are singletons. The source material was peripheral blood. The receptors originated from a woman of 80 years or more with acute or convalescent COVID-19.

The chain uses TRBV3-1 (or the pseudogene TRBV3-2) and TRBJ2-7, with D possibly matching TRBD2 (7 bases). Trimming left V 4 bases short and J 5 bases short, with 21 bases between. The CDR3 is 16 residues long. Germline values: CDR1 LGHDT, CDR2 YNNKEL (reference sequence). CDR3: CASSPPRGAILHEQYF. CDR3 bases: TGTGCCAGCAGCCCCCCCCGGGGGGCCATTCTCCACGAGCAGTACTTC.

The V and J genes are TRBV7-8 and TRBJ1-1; no reliable D call. Germline V gene sequence: CDR1 SGHVS, CDR2 FQNEAQ. V lost 5 bases, J lost 0 bases, and 7 bases lay in between. The CDR3 covers 13 residues. CDR3 loop: CASSVHVNTEAFF. The CDR3 region has the DNA TGTGCCAGCAGCGTACACGTGAACACTGAAGCTTTCTTT.

For this clone: The germline gene is not matched at one end of the junction; a read error may be the cause. V usage is TRBV19 and J usage is TRBJ1-4; 8 nucleotides align to TRBD1. The germline V gene has CDR1 LNHDA and CDR2 SQIVND (reference sequence). The CDR3 is made up of 13 amino acids. DNA of the CDR3: TGTGCCACCCGGGACAGGAGAAATGAAAAGGGGGTTTTT. The encoded protein is CATRDRRNEKGVF.

J is TRBJ2-1 and V is TRBV5-1, with TRBD2 identical over 12 bases. Germline CDR1 SGHRS, CDR2 YFSETQ. V dropped 6 bases and J dropped 2; count of bases not matched to a gene: 3. This CDR3 is 15 amino acids long. This CDR3 reads CASTPSGGAYNEQFF. The CDR3 DNA follows: TGCGCCAGCACCCCTAGCGGGGGGGCCTACAATGAGCAGTTCTTC.

Only one count was recorded for this clone. This chain connects TRBV4-2 to TRBJ2-3; TRBD1 matches at 7 bases. Per the germline V gene, CDR1 is LGHNA and CDR2 is YNFKEQ. Unmatched junction bases numbered 3, after V lost 3 bases and J lost 3 bases. The CDR3 is 14 amino acids. The DNA of the CDR3 is TGTGCCAGCAGCCAGACAGGGCAAACAGATACGCAGTATTTT. Protein: CASSQTGQTDTQYF.

V and J are TRBV24-1 and TRBJ2-2; 8 positions agree with TRBD1. The length of the CDR3 is 16 residues. The germline CDR1 and CDR2 sequences are KGHDR and SFDVKD. Germline trimming cut 3 bases from V and 2 bases from J; bases unmatched to any gene: 4. CDR3 DNA: TGTGCCACCAGTGATACCGGGACAGGAAACACCGGGGAGCTGTTTTTT. It specifies CATSDTGTGNTGELFF.

The chain employs TRBV5-4 and TRBJ2-2; tentatively, D is TRBD2 (5 bases). The germline V and J ends were trimmed by 3 bases and 6 bases, with 21 bases remaining between them. The length of the CDR3 is 17 residues. CDR1 is SGHNT and CDR2 is YYREEE in the germline V gene (reference sequence). This CDR3 is CASSSGGSVDPAGELFF. The CDR3 nucleotides are TGTGCCAGCAGCTCGGGCGGTAGCGTCGATCCCGCCGGGGAGCTGTTTTTT.

In its sample, this clone was seen a few times. J is TRBJ2-1 and V is TRBV18; 8 bases are a match to TRBD2. Germline CDR1 KGHSH, CDR2 LQKENI. This CDR3 has 12 residues. V shed 3 bases and J 8 bases; nucleotides not matched to a gene: 0. In DNA form, the CDR3 reads TGTGCCAGCTCACCCGGGAGGGATGAGCAGTTCTTC. Encoded protein: CASSPGRDEQFF.

This clone occurred once. Other DNA sequences in this specimen translate into the identical CDR3. CDR3 coding DNA: TGTGCCAGCAGTGCCGGGACAGGGGGCGTGAACACTGAAGCTTTCTTT. Residues: CASSAGTGGVNTEAFF. This chain links TRBV6-1 with TRBJ1-1, with TRBD1 matching 12 bases. With V trimmed by 4 bases and J by 0 bases, 3 bases remained unmatched. Germline loops: CDR1 MNHNS, CDR2 SASEGT. The CDR3 length is 16 residues.

This clone was detected once. V is TRBV2 and J is TRBJ2-1; D unresolved. This CDR3 spans 16 amino acids. Germline assignment: CDR1 SNHLY and CDR2 FYNNEI. With 3 bases removed from V and 6 bases from J, the gap between germline ends came to 18 bases. CDR3 DNA: TGTGCCAGCAGTGAGGTCGCGGCTCTTCCGAGCAATGAGCAGTTCTTC. Encoded protein: CASSEVAALPSNEQFF. The full variable domain, its missing parts supplied by reference TRBV2 and TRBJ2-1, is EPEVTQTPSHQVTQMGQEVILRCVPISNHLYFYWYRQILGQKVEFLVSFYNNEISEKSEIFDDQFSVERPDGSNFTLKIRSTKLEDSAMYFCASSEVAALPSNEQFFGPGTRLTVL.

This chain uses TRBV18 with TRBJ2-3; 11 bases line up with TRBD2. The CDR3 runs to 16 residues. The germline V gene encodes CDR1 KGHSH and CDR2 LQKENI. The junction had 7 bases not matched to a gene; V was cut back by 6 bases and J by 2 bases. The CDR3 DNA reads as TGTGCCAGCTCTCAAAGACTAGCGGGAAACACAGATACGCAGTATTTT. Amino acids: CASSQRLAGNTDTQYF.

The chain carries TRBV6-5 and TRBJ2-5, with a weak D call TRBD2 (6 bases). Per the germline V gene, CDR1 is MNHEY and CDR2 is SVGAGI. There are 15 residues in the CDR3. Trimming took off 4 bases at V and 7 bases at J, with 19 bases between the two ends. The CDR3 reads CASSSRGASSGTQYF. DNA of the CDR3: TGTGCCAGCAGTTCCCGCGGGGCCTCCAGCGGGACCCAGTACTTC.

The V gene is TRBV27, the J gene TRBJ2-5, with TRBD2 identical over 10 bases. Germline loops: CDR1 MNHEY, CDR2 SMNVEV (reference sequence). The V gene end was trimmed by 4 bases and the J gene end by 2 bases; junction bases not matched to a gene: 7. The CDR3 consists of 16 residues. CDR3 coding DNA: TGTGCCAGCAGTTCCTGGACTAGCGGATTACAAGAGACCCAGTACTTC. This translates into CASSSWTSGLQETQYF.

The chain recombines TRBV10-2 with TRBJ1-6, with TRBD1 identical over 10 bases. The junction had 0 bases not matched to a gene; V was cut back by 4 bases and J by 6 bases. Germline V CDR1 and CDR2: WSHSY, SAAADI. This CDR3 is built from 14 residues. CDR3 nucleotide sequence: TGCGCCAGCAGTGGGGACAGGGGTAATTCACCCCTCCACTTT. Residues: CASSGDRGNSPLHF.

The chain joins TRBV16 to TRBJ2-7; 9 nucleotides agree with TRBD1. V shed 6 bases, J shed 3 bases, and the junction held 18 bases outside the gene matches. This CDR3 spans 18 amino acids. The germline V gene has CDR1 KGHSY and CDR2 FQNENV. CDR3 in amino acids: CASSPNLLQGAVIYEQYF. CDR3 nucleotide sequence: TGTGCCAGCAGTCCGAACTTGCTACAGGGGGCGGTCATCTACGAGCAGTACTTC.

The chain carries TRBV5-4 and TRBJ2-3, with D possibly matching TRBD1 (5 bases). Germline-derived CDR1 and CDR2 are SGHNT and YYREEE (reference sequence). CDR3 length: 20 amino acids. The V and J ends lost 3 bases and 2 bases respectively, with 28 bases between them. CDR3 bases: TGTGCCAGCAGCTCAGGACGTACGGACATTGGGGCCGATATCACAGATACGCAGTATTTT. Translation gives CASSSGRTDIGADITDTQYF.

The V and J genes are TRBV10-3 and TRBJ2-3; D uncertain. V lost 2 bases and J lost 4, with 4 bases in between. This CDR3 is 12 amino acids long. Looked up from germline, CDR1 is ENHRY and CDR2 is SYGVKD. The CDR3 DNA is TGTGCCATCAGTGAGGGAGCAGATACGCAGTATTTT. Its translation is CAISEGADTQYF.

This chain links TRBV5-1 with TRBJ1-2; D remains unclear. The V gene lost 0 bases and the J gene lost 8 bases, with 14 bases spanning the gap. CDR1 and CDR2 from the germline V gene are SGHRS and YFSETQ. The CDR3 is 14 residues long. CDR3 in amino acids: CASSLDNINGGYTF. CDR3 coding DNA: TGCGCCAGCAGCTTGGACAATATCAACGGGGGCTACACCTTC.

This clone was counted once. V usage is TRBV27 and J usage is TRBJ2-7, with TRBD2 identical over 14 bases. Germline lookup yields CDR1 MNHEY and CDR2 SMNVEV (reference sequence). This CDR3 has 20 residues. V shed 8 bases, J shed 0 bases, and the junction held 18 bases outside the gene matches. Here the CDR3 DNA reads TGTGCCAGCTGGCCAGTTGAGGGACTAGCGGGAGCTCTGAGCTCCTACGAGCAGTACTTC. This encodes CASWPVEGLAGALSSYEQYF.

This chain connects TRBV6-4 to TRBJ1-2, with a tentative D call TRBD1 (5 bases). Trimming removed 0 bases at V and 6 bases at J, with 11 bases between. CDR1 and CDR2 (germline): MRHNA, SNTAGT. The CDR3 contains 14 residues. The CDR3 DNA is TGTGCCAGCAGTGACTCGGCAGGGATACATGGCTACACCTTC. Translating it yields CASSDSAGIHGYTF.